This T cell receptor beta chain was captured in a study of graft-versus-host responses after intestinal transplantation. Across the whole study: For around three years after anti-thymocyte globulin induction, all recipients took tacrolimus and steroids. Overall study results and limits: Peak circulating GvH clone levels were associated with early post-transplant HvG declines. Recipient marrow harbored GvH clones, some of which surfaced first in ileum or blood.

Using immunoSEQ multiplex PCR, the repertoire was profiled, and TCRdb retains in-frame clones only, with some absent. The data show under 80,000 clones, about 90% seen once. The CDR3 has 16 amino acids. The ends were cut back, 1 base at V and 0 bases at J, with 10 bases in the middle. Per the germline V gene, CDR1 is SGHVS and CDR2 is FNYEAQ. As regards this clone: The antigen remains unidentified.

Material: PBMCs, obtained 98 days after intestinal transplantation. The gene calls are TRBV7-6 and TRBJ1-3; D gene ambiguous. The sequence came from a human patient who received an intestinal transplant, so some T cells may come from the graft donor. The DNA for the CDR3 is TGTGCCAGCAGCTTAGTGGCGGCAGACTCTGGAAACACCATATATTTT. It translates to CASSLVAADSGNTIYF. The complete variable domain, with remaining parts taken from reference TRBV7-6 and TRBJ1-3, reads GAGVSQSPRYKVTKRGQDVALRCDPISGHVSLYWYRQALGQGPEFLTYFNYEAQQDKSGLPNDRFSAERPEGSISTLTIQRTEQRDSAMYRCASSLVAADSGNTIYFGEGSWLTVV.